The sample holds a few counts of the clone carrying this T cell receptor (beta chain). Its matching antigen is unknown. This specimen comes from a study of identical twins. Regarding the study as a whole: Modelling underestimated the level of out-of-frame TCR alpha sharing observed in monozygotic twins. Excess sharing between twins was weaker in beta out-of-frame sequences.

It was template switching that added a universal primer site, and there were unique molecular identifiers on the cDNA. TCRdb re-called the 5' RACE reads through MiXCR, storing one row per CDR3 protein. The sample shows 600,000 to 700,000 distinct CDR3 sequences, around 21% of them seen only once. These data also formed part of another study, on T cells expressing NK-cell markers.

The source is a woman in her late teens or twenties in good health. What was sequenced was PBMCs.

The CDR3 loop is CAFQRGPGNEQFF. The CDR3 DNA reads TGTGCCTTCCAAAGAGGGCCAGGAAATGAGCAGTTCTTC. The chain links TRBV10-3 to TRBJ2-1; a weak D match, TRBD2 (5 bases). Between the trimmed V and J ends, which lost 11 bases and 7 bases, there was a span of 18 bases. The germline V gene encodes CDR1 ENHRY and CDR2 SYGVKD. CDR3 length: 13 amino acids.